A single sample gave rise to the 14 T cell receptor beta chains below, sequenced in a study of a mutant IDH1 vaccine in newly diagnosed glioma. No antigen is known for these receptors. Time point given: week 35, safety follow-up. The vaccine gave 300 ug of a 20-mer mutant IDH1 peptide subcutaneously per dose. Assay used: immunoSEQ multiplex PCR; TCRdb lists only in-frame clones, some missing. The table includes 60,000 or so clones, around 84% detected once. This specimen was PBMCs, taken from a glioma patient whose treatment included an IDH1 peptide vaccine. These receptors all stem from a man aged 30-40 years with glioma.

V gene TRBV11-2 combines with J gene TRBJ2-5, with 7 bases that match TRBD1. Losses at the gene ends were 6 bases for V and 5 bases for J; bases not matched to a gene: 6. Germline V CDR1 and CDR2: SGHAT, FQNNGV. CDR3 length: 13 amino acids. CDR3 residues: CASSKGAGETQYF. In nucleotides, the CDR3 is TGTGCCAGCAGTAAGGGGGCTGGGGAGACCCAGTACTTC.

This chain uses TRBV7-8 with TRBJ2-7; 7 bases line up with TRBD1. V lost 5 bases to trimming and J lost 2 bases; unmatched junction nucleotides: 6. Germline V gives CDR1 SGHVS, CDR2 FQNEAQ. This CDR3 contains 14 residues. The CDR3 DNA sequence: TGTGCCAGCAGCCTACAGGGGATAGCCTACGAGCAGTACTTC. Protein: CASSLQGIAYEQYF.

CDR3 DNA sequence: TGCAGCGTTCGACACCATGAGCAGTTCTTC. Encoded protein: CSVRHHEQFF. This chain links TRBV29-1 with TRBJ2-1, with no clear D. Germline lookup yields CDR1 SQVTM and CDR2 ANQGSEA. CDR3 length: 10 residues. The germline V and J ends were trimmed by 5 bases and 8 bases, with 7 bases remaining between them.

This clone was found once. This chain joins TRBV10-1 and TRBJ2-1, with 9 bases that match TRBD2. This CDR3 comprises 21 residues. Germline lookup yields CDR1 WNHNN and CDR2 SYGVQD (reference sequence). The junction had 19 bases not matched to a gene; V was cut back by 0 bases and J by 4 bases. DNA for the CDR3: TGCGCCAGCAGTGAGTCGGGGTCAGGGACGTCGCGGGGGGGCCGATACAATGAGCAGTTCTTC. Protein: CASSESGSGTSRGGRYNEQFF.

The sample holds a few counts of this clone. DNA of the CDR3: TGCAGCGTCCCACCGGGACAGACGAACACTGAAGCTTTCTTT. Protein sequence: CSVPPGQTNTEAFF. This chain connects TRBV29-1 to TRBJ1-1; 7 positions agree with TRBD1. Germline CDR1 and CDR2: SQVTM and ANQGSEA. This CDR3 comprises 14 residues. J gave up 1 base and V 6 bases, and 8 bases lay outside the gene matches.

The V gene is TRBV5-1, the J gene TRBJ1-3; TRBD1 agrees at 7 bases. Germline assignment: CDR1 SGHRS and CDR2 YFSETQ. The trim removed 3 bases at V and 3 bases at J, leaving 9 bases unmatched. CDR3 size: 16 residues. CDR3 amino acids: CASSSDDRVIGNTIYF. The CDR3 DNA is TGCGCCAGCAGCTCCGATGACAGGGTTATTGGAAACACCATATATTTT. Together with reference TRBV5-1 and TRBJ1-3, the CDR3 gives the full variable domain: KAGVTQTPRYLIKTRGQQVTLSCSPISGHRSVSWYQQTPGQGLQFLFEYFSETQRNKGNFPGRFSGRQFSNSRSEMNVSTLELGDSALYLCASSSDDRVIGNTIYFGEGSWLTVV.

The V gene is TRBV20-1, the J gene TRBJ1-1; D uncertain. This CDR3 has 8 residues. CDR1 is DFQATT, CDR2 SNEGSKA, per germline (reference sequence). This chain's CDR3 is CSGIEAFF. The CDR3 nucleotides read TGCAGCGGCATTGAAGCTTTCTTT.

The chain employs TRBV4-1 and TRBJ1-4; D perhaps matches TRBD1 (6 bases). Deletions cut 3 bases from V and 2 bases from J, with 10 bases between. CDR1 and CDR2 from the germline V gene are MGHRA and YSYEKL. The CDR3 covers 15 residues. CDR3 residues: CASSHPGATNEKLFF. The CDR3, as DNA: TGCGCCAGCAGCCACCCAGGGGCGACTAATGAAAAACTGTTTTTT.

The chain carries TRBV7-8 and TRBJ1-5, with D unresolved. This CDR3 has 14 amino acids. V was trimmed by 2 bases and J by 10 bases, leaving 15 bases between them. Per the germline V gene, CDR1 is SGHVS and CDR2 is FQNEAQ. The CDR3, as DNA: TGTGCCAGCAGCTTATCGGTGGGTGGGTCCCCCCAGCATTTT. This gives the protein CASSLSVGGSPQHF.

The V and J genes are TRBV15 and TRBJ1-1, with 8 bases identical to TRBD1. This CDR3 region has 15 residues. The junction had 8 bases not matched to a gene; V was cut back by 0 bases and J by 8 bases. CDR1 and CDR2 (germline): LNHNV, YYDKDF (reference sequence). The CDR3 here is CATSREAGGLTEAFF. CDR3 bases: TGTGCCACCAGCAGAGAAGCAGGGGGCCTGACGGAAGCTTTCTTT.

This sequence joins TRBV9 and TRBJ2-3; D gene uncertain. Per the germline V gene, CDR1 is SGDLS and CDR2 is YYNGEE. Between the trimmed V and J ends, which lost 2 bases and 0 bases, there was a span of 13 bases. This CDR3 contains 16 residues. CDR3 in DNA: TGTGCCAGCAGCGTGCCTGTGCAAAGGAGCACAGATACGCAGTATTTT. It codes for CASSVPVQRSTDTQYF.

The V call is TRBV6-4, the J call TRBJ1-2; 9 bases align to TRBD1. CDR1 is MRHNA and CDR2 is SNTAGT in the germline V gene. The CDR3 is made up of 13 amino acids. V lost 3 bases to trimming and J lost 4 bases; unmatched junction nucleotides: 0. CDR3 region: CASSEGQGYGYTF. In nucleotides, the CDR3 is TGTGCCAGCAGTGAGGGACAGGGCTATGGCTACACCTTC.

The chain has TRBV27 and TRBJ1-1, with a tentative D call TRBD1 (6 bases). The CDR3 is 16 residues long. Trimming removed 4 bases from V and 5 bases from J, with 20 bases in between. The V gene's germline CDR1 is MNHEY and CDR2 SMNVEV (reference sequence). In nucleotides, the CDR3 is TGTGCCAGCAGTTCACCAGTTGGGGGCGGTGGGACTGAAGCTTTCTTT. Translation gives CASSSPVGGGGTEAFF.

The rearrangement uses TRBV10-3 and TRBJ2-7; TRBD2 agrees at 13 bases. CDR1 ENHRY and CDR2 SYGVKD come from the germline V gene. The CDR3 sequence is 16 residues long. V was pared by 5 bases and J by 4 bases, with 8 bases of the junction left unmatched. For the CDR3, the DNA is TGTGCCATCAGTAGGACTAGCGGGGGCTCCCTATACGAGCAGTACTTC. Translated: CAISRTSGGSLYEQYF.